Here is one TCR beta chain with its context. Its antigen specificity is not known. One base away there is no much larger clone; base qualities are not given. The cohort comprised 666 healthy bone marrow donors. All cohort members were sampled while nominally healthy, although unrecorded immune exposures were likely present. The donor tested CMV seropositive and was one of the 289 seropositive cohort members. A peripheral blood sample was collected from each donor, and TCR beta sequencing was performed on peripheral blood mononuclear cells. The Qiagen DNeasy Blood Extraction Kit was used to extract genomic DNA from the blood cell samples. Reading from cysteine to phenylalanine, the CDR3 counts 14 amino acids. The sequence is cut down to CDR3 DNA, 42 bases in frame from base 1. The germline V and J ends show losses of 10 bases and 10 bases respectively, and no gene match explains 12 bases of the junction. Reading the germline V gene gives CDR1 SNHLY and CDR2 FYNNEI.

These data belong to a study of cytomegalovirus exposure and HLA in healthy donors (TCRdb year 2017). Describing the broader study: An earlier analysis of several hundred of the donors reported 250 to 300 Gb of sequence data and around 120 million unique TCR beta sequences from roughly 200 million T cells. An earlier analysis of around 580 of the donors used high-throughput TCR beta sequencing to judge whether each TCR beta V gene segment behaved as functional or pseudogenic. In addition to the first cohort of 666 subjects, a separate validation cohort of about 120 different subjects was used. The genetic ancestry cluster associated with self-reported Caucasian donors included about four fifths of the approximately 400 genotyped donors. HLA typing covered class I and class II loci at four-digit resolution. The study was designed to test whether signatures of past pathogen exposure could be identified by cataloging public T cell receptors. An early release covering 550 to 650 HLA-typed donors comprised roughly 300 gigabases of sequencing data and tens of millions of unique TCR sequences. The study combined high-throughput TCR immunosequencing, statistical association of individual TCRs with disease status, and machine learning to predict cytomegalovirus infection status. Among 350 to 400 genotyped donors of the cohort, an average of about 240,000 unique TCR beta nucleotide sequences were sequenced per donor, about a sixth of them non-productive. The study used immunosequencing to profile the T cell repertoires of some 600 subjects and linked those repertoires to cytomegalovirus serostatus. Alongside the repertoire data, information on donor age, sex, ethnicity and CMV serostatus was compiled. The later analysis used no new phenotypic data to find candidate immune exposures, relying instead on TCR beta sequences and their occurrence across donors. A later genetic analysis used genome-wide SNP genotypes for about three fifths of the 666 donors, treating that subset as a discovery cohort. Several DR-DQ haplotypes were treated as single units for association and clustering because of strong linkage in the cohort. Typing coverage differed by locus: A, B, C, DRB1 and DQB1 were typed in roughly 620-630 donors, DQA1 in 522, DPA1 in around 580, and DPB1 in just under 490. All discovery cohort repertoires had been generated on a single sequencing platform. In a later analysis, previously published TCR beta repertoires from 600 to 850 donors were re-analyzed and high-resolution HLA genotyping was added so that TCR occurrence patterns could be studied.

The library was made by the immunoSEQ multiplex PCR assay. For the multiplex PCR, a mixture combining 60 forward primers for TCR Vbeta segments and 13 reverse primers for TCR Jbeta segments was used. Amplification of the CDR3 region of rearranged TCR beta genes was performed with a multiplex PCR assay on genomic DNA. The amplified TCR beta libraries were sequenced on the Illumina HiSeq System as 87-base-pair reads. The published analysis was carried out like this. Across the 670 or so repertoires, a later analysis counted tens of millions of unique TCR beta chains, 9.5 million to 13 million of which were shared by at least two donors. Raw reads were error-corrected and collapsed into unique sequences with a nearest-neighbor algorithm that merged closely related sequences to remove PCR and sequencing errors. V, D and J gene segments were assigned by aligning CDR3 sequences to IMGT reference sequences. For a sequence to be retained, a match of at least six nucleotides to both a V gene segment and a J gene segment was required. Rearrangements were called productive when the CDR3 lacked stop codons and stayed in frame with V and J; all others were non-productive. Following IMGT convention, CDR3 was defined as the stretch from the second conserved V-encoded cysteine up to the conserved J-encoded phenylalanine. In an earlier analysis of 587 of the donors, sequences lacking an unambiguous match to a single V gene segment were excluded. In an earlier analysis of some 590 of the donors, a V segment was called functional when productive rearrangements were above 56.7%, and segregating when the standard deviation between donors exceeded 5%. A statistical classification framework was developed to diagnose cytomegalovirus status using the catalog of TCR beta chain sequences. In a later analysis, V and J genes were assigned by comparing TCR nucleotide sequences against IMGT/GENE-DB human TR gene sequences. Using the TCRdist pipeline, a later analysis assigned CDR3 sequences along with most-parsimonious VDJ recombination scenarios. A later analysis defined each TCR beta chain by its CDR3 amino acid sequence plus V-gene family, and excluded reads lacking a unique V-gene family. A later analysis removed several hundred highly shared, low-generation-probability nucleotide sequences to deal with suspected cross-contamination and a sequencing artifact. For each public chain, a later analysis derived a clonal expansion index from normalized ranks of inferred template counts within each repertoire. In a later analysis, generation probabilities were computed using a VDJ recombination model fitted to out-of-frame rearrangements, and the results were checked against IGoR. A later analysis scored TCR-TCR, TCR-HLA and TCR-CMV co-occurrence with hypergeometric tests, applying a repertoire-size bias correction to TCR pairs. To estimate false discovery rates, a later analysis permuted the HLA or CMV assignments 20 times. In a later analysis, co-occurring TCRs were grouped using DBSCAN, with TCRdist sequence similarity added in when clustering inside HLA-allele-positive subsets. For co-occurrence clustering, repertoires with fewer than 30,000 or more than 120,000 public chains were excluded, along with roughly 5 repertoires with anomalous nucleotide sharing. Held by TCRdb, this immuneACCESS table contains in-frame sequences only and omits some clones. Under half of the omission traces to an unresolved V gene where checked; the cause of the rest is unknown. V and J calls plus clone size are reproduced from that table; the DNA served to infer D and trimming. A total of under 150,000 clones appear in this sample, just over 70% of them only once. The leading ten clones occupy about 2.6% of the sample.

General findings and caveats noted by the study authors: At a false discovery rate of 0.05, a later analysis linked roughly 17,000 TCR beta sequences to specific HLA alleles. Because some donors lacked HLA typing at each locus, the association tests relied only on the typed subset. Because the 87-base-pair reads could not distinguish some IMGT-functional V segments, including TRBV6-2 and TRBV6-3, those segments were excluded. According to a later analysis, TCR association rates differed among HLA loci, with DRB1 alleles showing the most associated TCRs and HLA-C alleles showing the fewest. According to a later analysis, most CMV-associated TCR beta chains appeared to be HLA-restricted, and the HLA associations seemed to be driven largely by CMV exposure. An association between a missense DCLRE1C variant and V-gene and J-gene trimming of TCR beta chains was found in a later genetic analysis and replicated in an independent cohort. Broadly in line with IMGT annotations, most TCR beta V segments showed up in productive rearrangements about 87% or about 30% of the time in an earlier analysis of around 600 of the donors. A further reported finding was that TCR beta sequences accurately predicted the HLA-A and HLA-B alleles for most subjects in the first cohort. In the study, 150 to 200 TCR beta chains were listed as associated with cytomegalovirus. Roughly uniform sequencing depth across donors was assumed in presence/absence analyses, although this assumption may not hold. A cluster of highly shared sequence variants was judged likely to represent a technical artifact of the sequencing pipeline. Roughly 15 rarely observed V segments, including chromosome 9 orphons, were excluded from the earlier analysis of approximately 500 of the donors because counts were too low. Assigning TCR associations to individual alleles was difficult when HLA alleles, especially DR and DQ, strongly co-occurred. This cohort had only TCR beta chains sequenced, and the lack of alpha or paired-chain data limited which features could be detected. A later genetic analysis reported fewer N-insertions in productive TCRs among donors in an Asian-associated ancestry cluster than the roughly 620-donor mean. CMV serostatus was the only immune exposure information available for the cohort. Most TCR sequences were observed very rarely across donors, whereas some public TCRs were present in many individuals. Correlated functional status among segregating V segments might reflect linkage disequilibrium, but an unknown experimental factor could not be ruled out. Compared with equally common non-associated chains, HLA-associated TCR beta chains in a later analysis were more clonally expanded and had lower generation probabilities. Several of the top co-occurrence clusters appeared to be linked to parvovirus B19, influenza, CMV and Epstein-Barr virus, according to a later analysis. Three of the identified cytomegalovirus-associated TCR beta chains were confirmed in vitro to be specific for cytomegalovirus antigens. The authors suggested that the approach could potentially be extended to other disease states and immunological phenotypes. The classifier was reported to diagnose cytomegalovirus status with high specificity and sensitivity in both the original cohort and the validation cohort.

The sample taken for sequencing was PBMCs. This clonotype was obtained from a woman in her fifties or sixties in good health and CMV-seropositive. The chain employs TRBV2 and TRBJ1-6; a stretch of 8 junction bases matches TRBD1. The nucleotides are TGTGCCATTTCTACAGGGGGGTTGGGATCACCCCTCCACTTT. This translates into CAISTGGLGSPLHF.